The 24 T cell receptor beta chains listed next were all sequenced from one sample in a study of blood T cell repertoires in COVID-19. The table came from immunoSEQ multiplex PCR; TCRdb's copy has only in-frame clones and leaves some out. The sample holds about 6,600 clones, 80% to 90% seen once. The sample taken for sequencing was peripheral blood. The receptor source for this set is an elderly man with active COVID-19.

This clone was detected once. The V gene is TRBV28, the J gene TRBJ1-1; the D gene is possibly TRBD1 (6 bases). Germline V gives CDR1 MDHEN, CDR2 SYDVKM. Trimming removed 2 bases from V and 2 bases from J, with 15 bases in between. The CDR3 loop spans 16 amino acids. The CDR3 loop reads CASSLLPDSRNTEAFF. In nucleotides, the CDR3 is TGTGCCAGCAGTTTACTCCCGGACAGCCGAAACACTGAAGCTTTCTTT.

The chain employs TRBV4-2 and TRBJ2-1, with D possibly matching TRBD2 (5 bases). This CDR3 has 16 residues. V dropped 0 bases and J dropped 7 bases, with 16 bases sitting between them. CDR1 LGHNA and CDR2 YNFKEQ come from the germline V gene. Written as DNA, the CDR3 is TGTGCCAGCAGCCAAGATCAAGCGGAAAGAGGGAATGAGCAGTTCTTC. It is translated as CASSQDQAERGNEQFF.

This chain uses TRBV28 with TRBJ1-6, with 8 bases fitting TRBD1. Looked up from germline, CDR1 is MDHEN and CDR2 is SYDVKM. This CDR3 region has 16 residues. V was clipped by 6 bases and J by 9 bases; unmatched bases: 13. The CDR3 DNA sequence: TGTGCCAGCAGGCGGACAGGGTCACGGTACAGTTCACCCCTCCACTTT. Its translation: CASRRTGSRYSSPLHF.

The rearrangement uses TRBV2 and TRBJ2-3, with D perhaps matching TRBD1 (6 bases). Germline V gene sequence: CDR1 SNHLY, CDR2 FYNNEI. V was pared by 2 bases and J by 4 bases, with 7 bases between. The CDR3 length is 13 residues. The CDR3 DNA reads TGTGCCAGCAGTGAACAGGGGCCAGATACGCAGTATTTT. It encodes CASSEQGPDTQYF.

The chain carries TRBV6-1 and TRBJ1-5; the D is unclear. In germline, CDR1 is MNHNS, CDR2 SASEGT. This CDR3 region has 14 residues. V was cut by 1 base and J by 7 bases, with 11 bases left in between. The CDR3 DNA reads as TGTGCCAGCAGTGAAGAAAGTACATTCCAGCCCCAGCATTTT. Its translation: CASSEESTFQPQHF.

The rearrangement joins TRBV2 to TRBJ2-1; 13 bases map to TRBD2. CDR1 is SNHLY and CDR2 is FYNNEI in the germline V gene. The CDR3 is made up of 18 amino acids. The V and J ends lost 8 bases and 9 bases, in that order; junction bases with no gene match: 19. The chain's CDR3 is CASVGGLAGWVSRGEQFF. The CDR3 DNA is TGTGCCAGCGTCGGGGGACTAGCGGGATGGGTTTCGCGTGGTGAGCAGTTCTTC.

The genes are TRBV18 and TRBJ2-5; 8 nucleotides match TRBD1. V dropped 2 bases and J dropped 1; count of bases not matched to a gene: 9. The CDR3 consists of 17 residues. The germline CDR1 and CDR2 sequences are KGHSH and LQKENI. CDR3 in DNA: TGTGCCAGCTCACCAAGGACAGGGACCTCGGGCCAAGAGACCCAGTACTTC. Translating gives CASSPRTGTSGQETQYF. Looking up the rest from reference TRBV18 and TRBJ2-5 gives the full variable domain: NAGVMQNPRHLVRRRGQEARLRCSPMKGHSHVYWYRQLPEEGLKFMVYLQKENIIDESGMPKERFSAEFPKEGPSILRIQQVVRGDSAAYFCASSPRTGTSGQETQYFGPGTRLLVL.

V usage is TRBV19 and J usage is TRBJ2-5, with 13 nucleotides matching TRBD2. This CDR3 spans 15 amino acids. The V segment lost 5 bases and the J segment 4 bases; nucleotides outside the gene matches: 4. CDR1 and CDR2 (germline): LNHDA, SQIVND (reference sequence). The CDR3 region has the DNA TGTGCCAGTAGTCTCGGACTAGCGGGAGTAGAGACCCAGTACTTC. Translating it yields CASSLGLAGVETQYF.

In this sample, this clone turned up once. The rearrangement joins TRBV29-1 to TRBJ1-1; D might be TRBD1 (6 bases). V was cut by 4 bases and J by 4 bases, with 19 bases left in between. The CDR3 is made up of 15 amino acids. Germline CDR1 SQVTM, CDR2 ANQGSEA. The chain's CDR3 is CSVAWGGRSGTEAFF. The CDR3 DNA reads as TGCAGCGTTGCGTGGGGGGGCAGGTCAGGCACTGAAGCTTTCTTT.

This clone came up a few times. The genes are TRBV19 and TRBJ1-5; a weak D match, TRBD1 (5 bases). Germline CDR1 and CDR2: LNHDA and SQIVND (reference sequence). The V gene lost 7 bases and the J gene lost 1 base, with 14 bases spanning the gap. The CDR3 is 15 amino acids. The CDR3 loop is CASMIGAMSNQPQHF. DNA for the CDR3: TGTGCCAGTATGATAGGGGCAATGAGCAATCAGCCCCAGCATTTT. The full variable domain, completed using reference TRBV19 and TRBJ1-5, is DGGITQSPKYLFRKEGQNVTLSCEQNLNHDAMYWYRQDPGQGLRLIYYSQIVNDFQKGDIAEGYSVSREKKESFPLTVTSAQKNPTAFYLCASMIGAMSNQPQHFGDGTRLSIL.

The J gene is TRBJ2-7, the V gene TRBV2, with D possibly matching TRBD1 (6 bases). The V gene's germline CDR1 is SNHLY and CDR2 FYNNEI. The CDR3 loop spans 13 amino acids. Trimming removed 8 bases at V and 2 bases at J, with 13 bases between. The CDR3 DNA reads TGTGCCAGCGGATGGGACACGACCTACGAGCAGTACTTC. It codes for CASGWDTTYEQYF.

The chain combines TRBV28 with TRBJ2-7; 7 bases are a match to TRBD2. Germline V gene lookup returns CDR1 MDHEN and CDR2 SYDVKM. This CDR3 has 14 residues. After removal of 6 bases from V and 4 bases from J, the junction contained 9 bases not matched to a gene. The CDR3: CASSGRGGPYEQYF. As DNA, the CDR3 is TGTGCCAGCAGCGGCCGCGGGGGTCCGTACGAGCAGTACTTC.

The V and J genes are TRBV5-5 and TRBJ2-7; D call uncertain. Germline V gene lookup returns CDR1 SGHKS and CDR2 YYEKEE (reference sequence). The germline V and J ends were trimmed by 6 bases and 0 bases, with 13 bases remaining between them. The CDR3 totals 14 residues. The CDR3 here is CASKREMSSYEQYF. The CDR3 DNA follows: TGTGCCAGCAAAAGAGAGATGAGCTCCTACGAGCAGTACTTC. The entire variable domain, with the rest obtained from reference TRBV5-5 and TRBJ2-7, is as follows: DAGVTQSPTHLIKTRGQQVTLRCSPISGHKSVSWYQQVLGQGPQFIFQYYEKEERGRGNFPDRFSARQFPNYSSELNVNALLLGDSALYLCASKREMSSYEQYFGPGTRLTVT.

V gene TRBV5-4 combines with J gene TRBJ1-2; D remains unclear. V lost 0 bases to trimming and J lost 2 bases, with 11 bases between them. Germline CDR1 SGHNT, CDR2 YYREEE (reference sequence). The length of the CDR3 is 15 residues. CDR3 DNA: TGTGCCAGCAGCTTGGGGTCCGGAGCGAACTATGGCTACACCTTC. This sequence encodes CASSLGSGANYGYTF.

This chain links TRBV7-9 with TRBJ1-6, with TRBD1 matching over 11 bases. The V gene end was trimmed by 4 bases and the J gene end by 6 bases; junction bases not matched to a gene: 11. CDR3 size: 18 residues. Germline V CDR1 and CDR2: SEHNR, FQNEAQ (reference sequence). DNA for the CDR3: TGTGCCAGCAGCTCCGGACAGGGGGCGGGGACAATTAATTCACCCCTCCACTTT. This translates into CASSSGQGAGTINSPLHF. Full variable domain (remainder filled in from reference TRBV7-9 and TRBJ1-6): DTGVSQNPRHKITKRGQNVTFRCDPISEHNRLYWYRQTLGQGPEFLTYFQNEAQLEKSRLLSDRFSAERPKGSFSTLEIQRTEQGDSAMYLCASSSGQGAGTINSPLHFGNGTRLTVT.

This clone turned up a few times. The chain combines TRBV5-1 with TRBJ2-7, with 10 bases that match TRBD2. V shed 3 bases and J 5 bases; nucleotides not matched to a gene: 14. The germline V gene has CDR1 SGHRS and CDR2 YFSETQ. CDR3 length equals 17 residues. CDR3 protein: CASSSKLVAGGIHEQYF. In nucleotides, the CDR3 is TGCGCCAGCAGCTCTAAATTGGTAGCGGGAGGCATCCACGAGCAGTACTTC. The whole variable domain, filled in from reference TRBV5-1 and TRBJ2-7, reads KAGVTQTPRYLIKTRGQQVTLSCSPISGHRSVSWYQQTPGQGLQFLFEYFSETQRNKGNFPGRFSGRQFSNSRSEMNVSTLELGDSALYLCASSSKLVAGGIHEQYFGPGTRLTVT.

V usage is TRBV10-1 and J usage is TRBJ1-5; D remains unclear. The CDR3 totals 15 residues. The V end lost 10 bases, the J end lost 7 bases, and 23 bases lay between the germline ends. Germline loops: CDR1 WNHNN, CDR2 SYGVQD (reference sequence). The CDR3 is CATWIFGGICQPQHF. DNA for the CDR3: TGCGCCACCTGGATTTTCGGAGGCATATGCCAGCCCCAGCATTTT.

Notes on this clone: Germline is not matched at one junction end, which may reflect a read error. The gene calls are TRBV4-3 and TRBJ2-7, with 8 bases lining up with TRBD1. Germline-derived CDR1 and CDR2 are LGHNA and YSLEER. The CDR3 extends over 12 amino acids. CDR3 residues: CASKDREYEQYF. In DNA, the CDR3 is TGCGCGAGCAAGGACAGGGAGTACGAGCAGTACTTC.

This clone was recorded only once. The chain carries TRBV13 and TRBJ2-7; perhaps TRBD2 as D (6 bases). Trimming took off 5 bases at V and 7 bases at J, with 18 bases between the two ends. Germline CDR1 is PRHDT and CDR2 is FYEKMQ (reference sequence). The CDR3 has 14 amino acids. The CDR3 loop reads CASSRTLKGREQYF. Here the CDR3 DNA reads TGTGCCAGCAGCCGGACTCTTAAGGGGAGGGAGCAGTACTTC. Together with reference TRBV13 and TRBJ2-7, the CDR3 gives the full variable domain: AAGVIQSPRHLIKEKRETATLKCYPIPRHDTVYWYQQGPGQDPQFLISFYEKMQSDKGSIPDRFSAQQFSDYHSELNMSSLELGDSALYFCASSRTLKGREQYFGPGTRLTVT.

This clone was counted between two and nine times. This chain links TRBV5-8 with TRBJ1-5, with TRBD1 matching 7 bases. Germline V lookup: CDR1 SGHTS, CDR2 YDEGEE. With 2 bases clipped from V and 7 bases from J, the junction kept 9 bases outside the gene matches. The CDR3 spans 15 residues. CDR3 amino acids: CASSFDRDHGQPQHF. CDR3 coding DNA: TGTGCCAGCAGCTTTGACAGGGACCATGGCCAGCCCCAGCATTTT.

The chain recombines TRBV4-3 with TRBJ2-7, with 9 bases lining up with TRBD2. The CDR3 contains 17 residues. V lost 0 bases, J lost 4 bases, and 10 bases stayed unmatched. Germline V gene data show CDR1 as LGHNA and CDR2 as YSLEER. Written as DNA, the CDR3 is TGCGCCAGCAGCCAAGAGGGCGGGGGGGGGCGCCGGTACGAGCAGTACTTC. Protein: CASSQEGGGGRRYEQYF.

The rearrangement joins TRBV12-3 or TRBV12-4 to TRBJ2-1, with D possibly TRBD2 on 5 matching bases. CDR3 length equals 11 residues. V lost 7 bases, J lost 12 bases, and 13 bases lay in between. For the CDR3, the DNA is TGTGCCAGCACCCGGTCCCTAGCGCAGTTCTTC. This gives the protein CASTRSLAQFF.

The chain links TRBV3-1 (or the pseudogene TRBV3-2) to TRBJ2-1, with D hard to call. V lost 2 bases and J 5 bases, leaving 10 bases between the germline ends. The CDR3 totals 14 residues. In germline, CDR1 is LGHDT, CDR2 YNNKEL (reference sequence). The CDR3 DNA follows: TGTGCCAGCAGCCAAAACATGCGGAACAATGAGCAGTTCTTC. Translation: CASSQNMRNNEQFF.

The chain is built from TRBV5-1 and TRBJ2-1; 10 bases map to TRBD2. With 0 bases clipped from V and 9 bases from J, the junction kept 12 bases outside the gene matches. Germline CDR1 and CDR2: SGHRS and YFSETQ. The CDR3 is 17 amino acids. In DNA, the CDR3 is TGCGCCAGCAGCTTGGCCCCCATAGCGGGAGGAGCAAGTGAGCAGTTCTTC. As protein: CASSLAPIAGGASEQFF.